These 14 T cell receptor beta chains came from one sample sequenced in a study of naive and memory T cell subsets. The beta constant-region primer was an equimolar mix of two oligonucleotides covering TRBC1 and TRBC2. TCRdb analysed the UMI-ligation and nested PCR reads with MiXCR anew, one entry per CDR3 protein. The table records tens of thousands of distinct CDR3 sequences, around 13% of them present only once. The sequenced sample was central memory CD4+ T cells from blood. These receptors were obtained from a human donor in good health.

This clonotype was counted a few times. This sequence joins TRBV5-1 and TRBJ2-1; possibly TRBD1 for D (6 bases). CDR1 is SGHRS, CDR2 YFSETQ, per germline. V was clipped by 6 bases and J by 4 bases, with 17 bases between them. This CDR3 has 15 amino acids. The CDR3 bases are TGCGCCAGCACCCCGACAGGCCAACTTTACAATGAGCAGTTCTTC. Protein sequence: CASTPTGQLYNEQFF.

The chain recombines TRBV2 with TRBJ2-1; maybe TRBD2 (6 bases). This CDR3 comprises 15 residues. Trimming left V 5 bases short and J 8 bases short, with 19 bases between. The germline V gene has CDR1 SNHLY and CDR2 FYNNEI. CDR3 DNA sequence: TGTGCCAGCAGTCTCGTTGGGGGGTCGAGGGATGAGCAGTTCTTC. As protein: CASSLVGGSRDEQFF.

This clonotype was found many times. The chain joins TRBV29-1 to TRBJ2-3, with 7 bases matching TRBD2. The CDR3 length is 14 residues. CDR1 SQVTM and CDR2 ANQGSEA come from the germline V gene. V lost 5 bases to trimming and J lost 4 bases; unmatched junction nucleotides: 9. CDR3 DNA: TGCAGCGTTCGCGCGGGAGCTCGCTCAGATACGCAGTATTTT. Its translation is CSVRAGARSDTQYF.

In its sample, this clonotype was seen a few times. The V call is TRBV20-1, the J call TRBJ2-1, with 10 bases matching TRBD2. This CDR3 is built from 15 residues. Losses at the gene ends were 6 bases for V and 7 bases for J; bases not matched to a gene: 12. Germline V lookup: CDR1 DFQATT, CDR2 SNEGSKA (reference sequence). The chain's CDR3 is CSAPPADSGRNEQFF. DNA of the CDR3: TGCAGTGCCCCCCCCGCGGATAGCGGGAGGAATGAGCAGTTCTTC.

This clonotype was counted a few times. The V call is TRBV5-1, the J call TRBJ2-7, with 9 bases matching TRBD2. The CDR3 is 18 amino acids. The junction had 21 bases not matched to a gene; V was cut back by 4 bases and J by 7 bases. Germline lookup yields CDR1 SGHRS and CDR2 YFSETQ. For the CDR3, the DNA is TGCGCCAGCAGCCTAGGAGGGCCGACTAGCGGACTACTTGGGGAGCAGTACTTC. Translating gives CASSLGGPTSGLLGEQYF.

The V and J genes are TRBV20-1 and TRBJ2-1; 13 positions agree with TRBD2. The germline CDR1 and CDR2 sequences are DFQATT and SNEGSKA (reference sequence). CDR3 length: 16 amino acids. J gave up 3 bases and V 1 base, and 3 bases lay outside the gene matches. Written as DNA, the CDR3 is TGCAGTGCTAGAGCCGGGACTAGCGGGAACTACAATGAGCAGTTCTTC. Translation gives CSARAGTSGNYNEQFF.

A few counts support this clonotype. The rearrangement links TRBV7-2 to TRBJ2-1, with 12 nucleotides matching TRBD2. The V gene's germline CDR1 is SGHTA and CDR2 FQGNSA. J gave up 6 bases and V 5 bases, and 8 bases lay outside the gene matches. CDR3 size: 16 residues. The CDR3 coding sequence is TGTGCCAGCAGCGGGGGGGGGACTAGCGGGCCCAATGAGCAGTTCTTC. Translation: CASSGGGTSGPNEQFF. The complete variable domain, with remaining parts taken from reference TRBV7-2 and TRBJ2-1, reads GAGVSQSPSNKVTEKGKDVELRCDPISGHTALYWYRQSLGQGLEFLIYFQGNSAPDKSGLPSDRFSAERTGGSVSTLTIQRTQQEDSAVYLCASSGGGTSGPNEQFFGPGTRLTVL.

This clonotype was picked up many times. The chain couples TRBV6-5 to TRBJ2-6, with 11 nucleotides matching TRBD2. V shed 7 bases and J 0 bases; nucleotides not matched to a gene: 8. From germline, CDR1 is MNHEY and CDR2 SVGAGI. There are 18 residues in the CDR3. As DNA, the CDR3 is TGTGCCAGCACCCCCGGACTAGCGGGCTTCTCTGGGGCCAACGTCCTGACTTTC. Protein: CASTPGLAGFSGANVLTF.

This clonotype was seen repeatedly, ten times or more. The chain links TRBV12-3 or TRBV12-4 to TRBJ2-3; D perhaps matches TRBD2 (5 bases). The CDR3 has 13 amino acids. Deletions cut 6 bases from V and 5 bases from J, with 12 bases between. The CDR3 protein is CASRLGTKDTQYF. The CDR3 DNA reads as TGTGCCAGCAGACTAGGAACGAAAGATACGCAGTATTTT.

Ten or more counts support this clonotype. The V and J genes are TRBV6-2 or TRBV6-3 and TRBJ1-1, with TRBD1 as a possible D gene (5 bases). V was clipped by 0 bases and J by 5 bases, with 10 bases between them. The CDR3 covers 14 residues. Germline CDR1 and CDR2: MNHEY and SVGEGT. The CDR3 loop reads CASSYSSGRTEAFF. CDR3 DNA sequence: TGTGCCAGCAGTTACTCTTCAGGGCGTACTGAAGCTTTCTTT.

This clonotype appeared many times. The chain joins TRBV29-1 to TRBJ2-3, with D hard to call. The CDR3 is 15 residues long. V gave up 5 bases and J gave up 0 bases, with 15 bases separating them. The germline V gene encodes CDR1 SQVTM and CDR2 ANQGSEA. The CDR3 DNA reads TGCAGCGTTCGCCCCCCGGGCGGAAGCACAGATACGCAGTATTTT. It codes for CSVRPPGGSTDTQYF.

This chain's CDR3 is CASSKQVSGNTIYF. The DNA of the CDR3 is TGTGCCAGCAGCAAACAGGTCTCTGGAAACACCATATATTTT. The rearrangement links TRBV11-2 to TRBJ1-3; weak D call: TRBD1 (5 bases). The CDR3 is 14 residues long. V lost 5 bases, J lost 0 bases, and 8 bases lay in between. Germline values: CDR1 SGHAT, CDR2 FQNNGV.

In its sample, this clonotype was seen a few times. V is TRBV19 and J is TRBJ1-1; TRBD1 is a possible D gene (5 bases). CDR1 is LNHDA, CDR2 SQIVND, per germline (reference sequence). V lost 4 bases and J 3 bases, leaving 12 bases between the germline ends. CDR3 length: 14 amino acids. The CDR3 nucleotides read TGTGCCAGTAGTAGCAGGGTCGGACACACTGAAGCTTTCTTT. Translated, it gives CASSSRVGHTEAFF. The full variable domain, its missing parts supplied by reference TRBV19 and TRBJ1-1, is DGGITQSPKYLFRKEGQNVTLSCEQNLNHDAMYWYRQDPGQGLRLIYYSQIVNDFQKGDIAEGYSVSREKKESFPLTVTSAQKNPTAFYLCASSSRVGHTEAFFGQGTRLTVV.

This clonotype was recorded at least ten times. The CDR3 here is CASSPRQASKAGANVLTF. The CDR3 DNA reads as TGTGCCAGCTCACCACGACAGGCGAGCAAAGCTGGGGCCAACGTCCTGACTTTC. The chain recombines TRBV18 with TRBJ2-6; weak D call: TRBD1 (6 bases). With 1 base removed from V and 2 bases from J, the gap between germline ends came to 15 bases. There are 18 residues in the CDR3. CDR1 is KGHSH and CDR2 is LQKENI in the germline V gene.